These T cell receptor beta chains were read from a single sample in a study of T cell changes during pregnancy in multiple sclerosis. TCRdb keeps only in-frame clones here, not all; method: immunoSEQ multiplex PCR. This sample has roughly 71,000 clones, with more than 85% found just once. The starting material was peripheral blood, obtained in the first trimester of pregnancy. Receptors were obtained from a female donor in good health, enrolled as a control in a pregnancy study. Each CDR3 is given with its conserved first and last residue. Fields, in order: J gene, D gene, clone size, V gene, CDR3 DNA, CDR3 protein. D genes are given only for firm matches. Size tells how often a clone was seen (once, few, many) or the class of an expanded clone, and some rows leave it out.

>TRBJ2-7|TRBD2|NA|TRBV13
TGTGCCAGCAGCGAAAGACTAGCGGGAGGGTACGAGCAGTACTTC
CASSERLAGGYEQYF
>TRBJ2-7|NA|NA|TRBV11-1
TGTGCCAGCAGCTCCCGGGACGGGGGATTCTACGAGCAGTACTTC
CASSSRDGGFYEQYF
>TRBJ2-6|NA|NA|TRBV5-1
TGCGCCAGCAGCCCAGGAGGAGCCCCCTCTGGGGCCAACGTCCTGACTTTC
CASSPGGAPSGANVLTF
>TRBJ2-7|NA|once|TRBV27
TGTGCCAGCAGTCGACGGAGCTCCTACGAGCAGTACTTC
CASSRRSSYEQYF
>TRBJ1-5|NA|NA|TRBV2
TGTGCCAGCAGTGACAGGGCGAGCAATCAGCCCCAGCATTTT
CASSDRASNQPQHF
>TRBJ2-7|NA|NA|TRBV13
TGTGCCAGCAGCCCGCGGGGATACGAGCAGTACTTC
CASSPRGYEQYF
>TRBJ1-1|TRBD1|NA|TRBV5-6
TGTGCCAGCAGCGCGGACAGGGGGGTTTTTATGAACACTGAAGCTTTCTTT
CASSADRGVFMNTEAFF
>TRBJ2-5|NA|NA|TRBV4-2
TGTGCCAGCAGCCAAGGACAGGAAGAGACCCAGTACTTC
CASSQGQEETQYF
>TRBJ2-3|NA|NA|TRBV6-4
TGTGCCAGCAGTGACTCGAACGCGGGCACAGATACGCAGTATTTT
CASSDSNAGTDTQYF
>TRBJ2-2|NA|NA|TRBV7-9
TGTGCCAGCAGCTCTCAAAAACAGGGCCACGGGGAGCTGTTTTTT
CASSSQKQGHGELFF
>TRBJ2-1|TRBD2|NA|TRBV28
TGTGCCAGCAGCTCATTAGCGGGAGCTTACAATGAGCAGTTCTTC
CASSSLAGAYNEQFF
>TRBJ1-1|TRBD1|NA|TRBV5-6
TGTGCCAGCAGCACATACCGGGACAGAGGTAATGAAGCTTTCTTT
CASSTYRDRGNEAFF
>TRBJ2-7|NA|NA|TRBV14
TGTGCCAGCAGCCAAGATTCTGACAGATACGAGCAGTACTTC
CASSQDSDRYEQYF
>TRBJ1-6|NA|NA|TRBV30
TGTGCCTGGAGTTCCCAGGGGCTTGGCAATTCACCCCTCCACTTT
CAWSSQGLGNSPLHF
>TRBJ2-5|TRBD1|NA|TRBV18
TGTGCCAGCTCACCGGGGACAGGGGAGGCCCAGTACTTC
CASSPGTGEAQYF
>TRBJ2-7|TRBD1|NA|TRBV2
TGTGCCAGCCGGGACAGGCCTCTCGAGCAGTACTTC
CASRDRPLEQYF
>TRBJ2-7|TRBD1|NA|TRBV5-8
TGTGCCAACCGGGACAGGGGGAACTACGAGCAGTACTTC
CANRDRGNYEQYF
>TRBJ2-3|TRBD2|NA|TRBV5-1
TGCGCCAGCAGCTCAAAGACTAGCGGAAGCACAGATACGCAGTATTTT
CASSSKTSGSTDTQYF
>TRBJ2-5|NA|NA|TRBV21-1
TGTGCCAGCGGCCTTCAAGGAGGGTGTCGTGACGGGAGGGCCGGAGAGACCCAGTACTTC
CASGLQGGCRDGRAGETQYF
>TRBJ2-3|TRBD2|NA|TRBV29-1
TGCAGCGTTGAAGGGACTAGCGGGAGGCGCACAGATACGCAGTATTTT
CSVEGTSGRRTDTQYF
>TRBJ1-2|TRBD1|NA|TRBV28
TGTGCCAGCAGCCCTGGGACAGCTGACTATGGCTACACCTTC
CASSPGTADYGYTF
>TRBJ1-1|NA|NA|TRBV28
TGTGCCAGCAGTCCCAGAGGGCAGAACATGAACACTGAAGCTTTCTTT
CASSPRGQNMNTEAFF
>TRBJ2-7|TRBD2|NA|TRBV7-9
TGTGCCAGCAGCCCTCGGACTAGCGGGAGGGCCATCGAGCAGTACTTC
CASSPRTSGRAIEQYF
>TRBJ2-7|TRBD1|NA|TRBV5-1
TGCGCCAGCAGCTTGGATGGACAGGGGGCCTACGAGCAGTACTTC
CASSLDGQGAYEQYF
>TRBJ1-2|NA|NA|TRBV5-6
TGTGCCAGCAGCTTGTGGGGCTCAGGAAGACGTTTAGTCCACTATGGCTACACCTTC
CASSLWGSGRRLVHYGYTF
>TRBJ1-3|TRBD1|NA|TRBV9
TGTGCCAGCACTCCCGGGACAGGGGCCGGAAACACCATATATTTT
CASTPGTGAGNTIYF
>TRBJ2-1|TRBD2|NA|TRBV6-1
TGTGCCACCCTAATTAGTCTAGCGGGAGGAAGGCAGTTCTTC
CATLISLAGGRQFF
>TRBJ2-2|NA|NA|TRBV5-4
TGTGCCAGCAGCTTACGGGACTCCTGGGTTGGCGGGGAGCTGTTTTTT
CASSLRDSWVGGELFF
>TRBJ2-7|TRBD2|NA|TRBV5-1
TGCGCCAGCAGCTTGGCCAGCGGGGCCCCCTACGAGCAGTACTTC
CASSLASGAPYEQYF
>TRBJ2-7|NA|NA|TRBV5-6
TGTGCCAGCAGCTTGGTAGGGGCCAGCTCCTACGAGCAGTACTTC
CASSLVGASSYEQYF
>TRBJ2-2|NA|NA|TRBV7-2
TGTGCCAGCAGCTTGGGGCGGTCCTACGGGGAGCTGTTTTTT
CASSLGRSYGELFF
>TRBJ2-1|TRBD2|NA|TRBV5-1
TGCGCCAGCAGCCCCTCGGCGGGAGCCTACAATGAGCAGTTCTTC
CASSPSAGAYNEQFF
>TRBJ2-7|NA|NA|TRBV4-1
TGCGCCAGCAGCCAACCGGGATCCTACGAGCAGTACTTC
CASSQPGSYEQYF
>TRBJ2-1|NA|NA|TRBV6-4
TGTGCCAGCAGTGACCTCCCCGGGGACAATGAGCAGTTCTTC
CASSDLPGDNEQFF
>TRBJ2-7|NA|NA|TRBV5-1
TGCGCCAGCAGCTTGACTGGTCAGGGCTTGACGGACGAGCAGTACTTC
CASSLTGQGLTDEQYF
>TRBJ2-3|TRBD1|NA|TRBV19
TGTGCCAGTAGAGACAACAGGGGGCGCACAGCAGATACGCAGTATTTT
CASRDNRGRTADTQYF
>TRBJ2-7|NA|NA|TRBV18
TGTGCCAGCTCACCTCCGGGTGCCCCCTACGAGCAGTACTTC
CASSPPGAPYEQYF
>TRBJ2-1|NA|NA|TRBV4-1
TGCGCCAGCGGGTTAGCGGATGAGCAGTTCTTC
CASGLADEQFF
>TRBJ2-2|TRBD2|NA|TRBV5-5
TGTGCCAGCAGCTTGGAGATTAGCGGGAGGCCGGGGACCGGGGAGCTGTTTTTT
CASSLEISGRPGTGELFF
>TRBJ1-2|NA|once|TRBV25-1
TGTGCCAGCAGTATGCTTGACCGGGCCCTGGGAGAAGGCTATGGCTACACCTTC
CASSMLDRALGEGYGYTF
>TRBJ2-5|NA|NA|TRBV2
TGTGCCAGCAGCCAACGTCCTAGGGGCTCTGGTTTAGAGACCCAGTACTTC
CASSQRPRGSGLETQYF
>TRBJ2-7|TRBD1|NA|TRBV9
TGTGCCAGCACCCCGACAGGGGAACCCACCTACGAGCAGTACTTC
CASTPTGEPTYEQYF
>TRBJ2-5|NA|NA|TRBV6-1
TGTGCCAGCAGTGAAGCGGGGTGGAGAGGAGGAGAGACCCAGTACTTC
CASSEAGWRGGETQYF
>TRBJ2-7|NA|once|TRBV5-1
TGCGCCAGCAGCTTGGTGAGTGAGTCCTACGAGCAGTACTTC
CASSLVSESYEQYF
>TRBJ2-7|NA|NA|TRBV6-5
TGTGCCAGCCGGGACTCGAGAGCCTACGAGCAGTACTTC
CASRDSRAYEQYF
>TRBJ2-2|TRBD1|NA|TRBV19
TGTGCCAGTAGTAAGGTCAGGGGGATCACCGGGGAGCTGTTTTTT
CASSKVRGITGELFF
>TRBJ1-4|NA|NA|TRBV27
TGTGCCAGCAGTTTATCGAGGGCTTTAGCTAATGAAAAACTGTTTTTT
CASSLSRALANEKLFF
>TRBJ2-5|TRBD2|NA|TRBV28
TGTGCCAGCAGTCCCCAGCGGGGCCAGTACCAAGAGACCCAGTACTTC
CASSPQRGQYQETQYF
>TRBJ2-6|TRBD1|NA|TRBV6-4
TGTGCCAGCATTAGCCGGGACAGGGTCTCTGGGGCCAACGTCCTGACTTTC
CASISRDRVSGANVLTF
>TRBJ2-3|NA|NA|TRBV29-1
TGCAGCGGGGGGAGGGGGGACGGGGAAGTTTCTAGCACAGATACGCAGTATTTT
CSGGRGDGEVSSTDTQYF
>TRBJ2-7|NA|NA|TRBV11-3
TGTGCCAGCAGCTTTACAGGGAGCTCCTACGAGCAGTACTTC
CASSFTGSSYEQYF
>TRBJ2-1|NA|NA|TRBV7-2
TGTGCCAGCAGCTTAGGTAACAATGAGCAGTTCTTC
CASSLGNNEQFF
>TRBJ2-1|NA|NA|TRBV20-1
TGCAGTGCTCTCCGGGACTATGAGCAGTTCTTC
CSALRDYEQFF
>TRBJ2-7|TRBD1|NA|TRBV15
TGTGCCACCAGCAGATCCGGGACAGGGGGCCGCGAGCAGTACTTC
CATSRSGTGGREQYF
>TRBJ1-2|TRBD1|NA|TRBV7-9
TGTGCCAGCAGCTTGGGGACAGTAGTCGGCTACACCTTC
CASSLGTVVGYTF